The 17 T cell receptor beta chains given below trace back to one sample, sequenced in a study of a mutant IDH1 vaccine in newly diagnosed glioma. Libraries were prepared by immunoSEQ multiplex PCR; TCRdb keeps only in-frame clonotypes and omits some of them. This table has some 42,000 clones, approximately 80% appearing once. As for time point: week 35, safety follow-up. The study gave 300 ug of mutant IDH1 20-mer peptide per vaccine dose, with topical imiquimod. These receptors have no identified antigens. The sequenced sample was PBMCs, obtained from a glioma patient whose treatment included an IDH1 peptide vaccine. Source of these receptors: a woman between 45 and 65 years old with glioma.

This chain uses TRBV7-9 with TRBJ2-7; weak D call: TRBD1 (5 bases). Looked up from germline, CDR1 is SEHNR and CDR2 is FQNEAQ (reference sequence). This CDR3 is 16 amino acids long. Trimming removed 2 bases at V and 0 bases at J, with 14 bases between. The DNA for the CDR3 is TGTGCCAGCAGCTTATATACCAGGGTCACCTCCTACGAGCAGTACTTC. It codes for CASSLYTRVTSYEQYF.

The chain joins TRBV4-3 to TRBJ2-7; possible D gene TRBD1, 5 bases. Germline V lookup: CDR1 LGHNA, CDR2 YSLEER. Trimming stripped 2 bases from V and 5 bases from J, with 7 bases between. CDR3 length equals 12 residues. Here the CDR3 DNA reads TGCGCCAGCAGCCAACAGGGCGACGAGCAGTACTTC. This sequence encodes CASSQQGDEQYF.

The chain joins TRBV9 to TRBJ2-2; the D gene is possibly TRBD2 (6 bases). The V gene lost 0 bases and the J gene lost 1 base, with 7 bases spanning the gap. Germline CDR1 is SGDLS and CDR2 is YYNGEE. This CDR3 spans 15 amino acids. CDR3 amino acids: CASSVVGGNTGELFF. The DNA of the CDR3 is TGTGCCAGCAGCGTAGTGGGGGGGAACACCGGGGAGCTGTTTTTT.

This chain connects TRBV19 to TRBJ1-3, with no clear D. The germline V gene encodes CDR1 LNHDA and CDR2 SQIVND (reference sequence). This CDR3 has 13 residues. The V end was cut by 6 bases, the J end by 4 bases, with 10 bases between. CDR3 residues: CASSPGVGNTIYF. The CDR3 nucleotides read TGTGCCAGTAGCCCAGGAGTCGGAAACACCATATATTTT. The complete variable domain, with remaining parts taken from reference TRBV19 and TRBJ1-3, reads DGGITQSPKYLFRKEGQNVTLSCEQNLNHDAMYWYRQDPGQGLRLIYYSQIVNDFQKGDIAEGYSVSREKKESFPLTVTSAQKNPTAFYLCASSPGVGNTIYFGEGSWLTVV.

J is TRBJ1-1 and V is TRBV7-9; 10 bases are shared with TRBD1. The germline gives CDR1 SEHNR, CDR2 FQNEAQ (reference sequence). V dropped 3 bases and J dropped 4; count of bases not matched to a gene: 14. The CDR3 runs to 18 residues. CDR3 nucleotide sequence: TGTGCCAGCAGCTTGAAATACGGGACAGGGGAGAGGAGCACTGAAGCTTTCTTT. Protein sequence: CASSLKYGTGERSTEAFF.

The chain is built from TRBV27 and TRBJ2-4, with D possibly called TRBD1 or TRBD2 (5 bases each). Germline V gene data show CDR1 as MNHEY and CDR2 as SMNVEV (reference sequence). This CDR3 is built from 15 residues. V was pared by 6 bases and J by 0 bases, with 12 bases between. CDR3 sequence (DNA): TGTGCCAGCAGGAACTCGGGGCGAGCCAAAAACATTCAGTACTTC. Amino acid sequence: CASRNSGRAKNIQYF.

The chain recombines TRBV19 with TRBJ2-7; D may be TRBD1 or TRBD2 (6 bases each). The CDR3 spans 16 residues. CDR1 and CDR2 (germline): LNHDA, SQIVND (reference sequence). V was trimmed by 6 bases and J by 6 bases, leaving 24 bases between them. The CDR3 nucleotides are TGTGCCAGTAGCGACTCGGTCGGGGGCGCTGGGGCCGAGCAGTACTTC. Protein product: CASSDSVGGAGAEQYF.

The chain has TRBV10-3 and TRBJ2-3; TRBD2 matches 11 bases. From germline, CDR1 is ENHRY and CDR2 SYGVKD. V was clipped by 10 bases and J by 8 bases; unmatched bases: 11. The length of the CDR3 is 14 residues. For the CDR3, the DNA is TGTGCCACCGGGGTAGCGGGGGGGCTGGGTACGCAGTATTTT. It codes for CATGVAGGLGTQYF.

The rearrangement links TRBV11-2 to TRBJ1-5, with no clear D. V was shortened by 5 bases and J by 3 bases, with 8 bases between the two germline ends. Germline lookup yields CDR1 SGHAT and CDR2 FQNNGV. CDR3 length: 13 residues. CDR3 loop: CASSPTDNQPQHF. The CDR3 nucleotides read TGTGCCAGCAGCCCGACGGACAATCAGCCCCAGCATTTT.

The chain has TRBV11-3 and TRBJ2-5; TRBD2 matches at 13 bases. This CDR3 contains 16 residues. The V segment lost 5 bases and the J segment 3 bases; nucleotides outside the gene matches: 6. The germline gives CDR1 SGHNT, CDR2 YENEEA. The CDR3 is CASSAGTSGTEETQYF. The CDR3 nucleotides are TGTGCCAGCAGCGCAGGGACTAGCGGGACCGAAGAGACCCAGTACTTC.

The chain has TRBV4-1 and TRBJ2-7; 10 positions match TRBD2. The CDR3 runs 16 residues. V shed 3 bases, J shed 7 bases, and the junction held 12 bases outside the gene matches. CDR1 and CDR2 (germline): MGHRA, YSYEKL. The CDR3 DNA reads as TGCGCCAGCAGCCACCCGAGAACTAGCGGGAATTCGGAGCAGTACTTC. Translation gives CASSHPRTSGNSEQYF.

In its sample, this clone was seen once. The chain is built from TRBV6-4 and TRBJ2-2, with 7 bases fitting TRBD2. J gave up 6 bases and V 2 bases, and 3 bases lay outside the gene matches. This CDR3 is 14 amino acids long. The germline CDR1 and CDR2 sequences are MRHNA and SNTAGT. CDR3 DNA: TGTGCCAGCAGTGACGGGGGGGACTCCGGGGAGCTGTTTTTT. Protein sequence: CASSDGGDSGELFF.

The chain uses TRBV9 and TRBJ1-1, with TRBD1 identical over 7 bases. CDR3 size: 15 residues. Germline values: CDR1 SGDLS, CDR2 YYNGEE. The V and J ends lost 3 bases and 1 base, in that order; junction bases with no gene match: 6. The chain's CDR3 is CASSGQGLGNTEAFF. Written as DNA, the CDR3 is TGTGCCAGCAGCGGACAGGGTTTGGGGAACACTGAAGCTTTCTTT.

The V gene is TRBV13, the J gene TRBJ2-7; either TRBD1 or TRBD2 may fit D (5 bases each). CDR1 and CDR2 from the germline V gene are PRHDT and FYEKMQ (reference sequence). This CDR3 spans 14 amino acids. V shed 1 base and J shed 7 bases, with 14 bases lying between them. CDR3 DNA: TGTGCCAGCAGCTTAGCGGGGCGCTCGGGGGAGCAGTACTTC. It is translated as CASSLAGRSGEQYF.

The chain couples TRBV27 to TRBJ2-7; the match to TRBD1 covers 9 bases. Unmatched junction bases numbered 8, after V lost 5 bases and J lost 9 bases. The CDR3 runs 13 residues. The germline V gene has CDR1 MNHEY and CDR2 SMNVEV (reference sequence). This chain's CDR3 is CASSADRGSGQYF. The CDR3 nucleotides are TGTGCCAGCAGTGCTGACAGGGGGAGCGGGCAGTACTTC.

The chain links TRBV10-2 to TRBJ1-3, with D hard to call. The CDR3 totals 15 residues. V was pared by 6 bases and J by 2 bases, with 14 bases between. Germline CDR1 and CDR2: WSHSY and SAAADI. The chain's CDR3 is CASRETAITGNTIYF. CDR3 sequence (DNA): TGCGCCAGCAGGGAGACGGCGATAACTGGAAACACCATATATTTT.

This clone has a handful of counts. The V and J genes are TRBV9 and TRBJ1-4; D gene ambiguous. Trimming left V 0 bases short and J 15 bases short, with 15 bases between. Germline CDR1 reads SGDLS; CDR2 reads YYNGEE. The CDR3 loop spans 13 amino acids. DNA of the CDR3: TGTGCCAGCAGCGTAGCTCCCACTAGTTGGTTGTTTTTT. This sequence encodes CASSVAPTSWLFF.